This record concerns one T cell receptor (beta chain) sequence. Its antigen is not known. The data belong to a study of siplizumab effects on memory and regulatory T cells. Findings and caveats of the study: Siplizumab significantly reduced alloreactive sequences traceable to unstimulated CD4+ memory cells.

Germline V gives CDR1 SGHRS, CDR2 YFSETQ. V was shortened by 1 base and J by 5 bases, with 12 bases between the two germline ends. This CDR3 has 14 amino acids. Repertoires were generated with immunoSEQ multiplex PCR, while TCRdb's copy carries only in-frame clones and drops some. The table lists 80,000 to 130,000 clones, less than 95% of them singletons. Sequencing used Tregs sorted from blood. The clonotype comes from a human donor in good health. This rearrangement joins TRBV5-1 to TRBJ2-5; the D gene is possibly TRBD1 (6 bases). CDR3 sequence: CASSLLGTTETQYF. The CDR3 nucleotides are TGCGCCAGCAGCTTGCTCGGGACAACGGAGACCCAGTACTTC.